The clone carrying this T cell receptor beta chain was observed a handful of times. Its antigen is unidentified. The data derive from a study of T cell repertoires in cytomegalovirus infection. Study at large: Public TCR beta signatures were indicative of both CMV infection and a matching HLA type.

A single record per CDR3 protein comes from TCRdb applying MiXCR to the reads. The sample holds under 250,000 distinct CDR3 sequences, 6.5% seen once. Study-level results: The ex vivo response showed dominance by HLA-C-restricted CMV-specific TCR beta clonotypes. Based on cumulative public TCR beta family frequency, carriers of CMV plus the relevant HLA were identified.

The sequence came from a human donor in good health (CMV status not recorded). Some clones in this sample may be carry-over from other donors' samples. Sequenced sample: PBMCs.

The CDR3 spells CASGPPVGSGANVLTF. The DNA for the CDR3 is TGTGCCAGCGGCCCCCCTGTGGGCTCTGGGGCCAACGTCCTGACTTTC. This chain links TRBV14 with TRBJ2-6, with D unclear. This CDR3 region has 16 residues. V was pared by 8 bases and J by 0 bases, with 14 bases between. Germline values: CDR1 SGHDN, CDR2 FVKESK.